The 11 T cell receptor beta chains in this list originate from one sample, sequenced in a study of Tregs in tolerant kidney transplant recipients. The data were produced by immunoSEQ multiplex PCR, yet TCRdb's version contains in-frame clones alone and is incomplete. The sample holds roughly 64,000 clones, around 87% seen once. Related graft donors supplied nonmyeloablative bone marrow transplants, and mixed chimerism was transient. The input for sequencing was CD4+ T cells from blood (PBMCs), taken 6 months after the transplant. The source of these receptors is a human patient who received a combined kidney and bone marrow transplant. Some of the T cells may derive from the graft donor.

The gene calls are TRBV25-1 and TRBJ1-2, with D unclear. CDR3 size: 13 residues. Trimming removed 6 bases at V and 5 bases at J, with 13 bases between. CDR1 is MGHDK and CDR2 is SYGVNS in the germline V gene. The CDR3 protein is CASRPDGIYGYTF. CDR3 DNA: TGTGCCAGCAGGCCCGACGGGATATATGGCTACACCTTC.

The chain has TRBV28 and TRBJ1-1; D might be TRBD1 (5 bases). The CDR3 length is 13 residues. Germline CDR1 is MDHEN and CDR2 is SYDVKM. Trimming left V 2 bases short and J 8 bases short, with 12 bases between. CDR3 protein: CASSLAAGGEAFF. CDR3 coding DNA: TGTGCCAGCAGTTTAGCGGCGGGGGGGGAAGCTTTCTTT.

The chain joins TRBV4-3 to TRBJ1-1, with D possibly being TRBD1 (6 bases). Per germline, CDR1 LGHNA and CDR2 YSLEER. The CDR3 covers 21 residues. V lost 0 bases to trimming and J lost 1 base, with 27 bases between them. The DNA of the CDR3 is TGCGCCAGCAGCCAAGATTATACAGGGCTCAGTACGCTACGACCGAACACTGAAGCTTTCTTT. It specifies CASSQDYTGLSTLRPNTEAFF.

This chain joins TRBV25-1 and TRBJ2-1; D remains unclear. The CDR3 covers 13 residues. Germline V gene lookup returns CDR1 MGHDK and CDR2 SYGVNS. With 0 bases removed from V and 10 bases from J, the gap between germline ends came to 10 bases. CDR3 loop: CASSEYGDGEQFF. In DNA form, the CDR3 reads TGTGCCAGCAGTGAATATGGAGATGGCGAGCAGTTCTTC.

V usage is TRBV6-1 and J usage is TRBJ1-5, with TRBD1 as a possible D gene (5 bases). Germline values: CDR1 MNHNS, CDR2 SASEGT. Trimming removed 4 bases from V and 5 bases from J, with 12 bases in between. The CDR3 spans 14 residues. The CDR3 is CASSGQTRDQPQHF. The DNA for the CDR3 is TGTGCCAGCAGTGGACAGACGCGCGATCAGCCCCAGCATTTT.

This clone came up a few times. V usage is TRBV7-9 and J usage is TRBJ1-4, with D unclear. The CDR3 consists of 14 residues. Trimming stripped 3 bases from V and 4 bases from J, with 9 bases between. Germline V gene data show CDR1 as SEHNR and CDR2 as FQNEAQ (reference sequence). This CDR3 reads CASSFAGFNEKLFF. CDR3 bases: TGTGCCAGCAGCTTTGCGGGATTTAATGAAAAACTGTTTTTT.

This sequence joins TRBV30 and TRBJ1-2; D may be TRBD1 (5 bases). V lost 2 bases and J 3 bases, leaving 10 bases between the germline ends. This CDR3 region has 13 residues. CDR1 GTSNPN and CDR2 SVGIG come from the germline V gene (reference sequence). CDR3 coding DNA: TGTGCCTGGAGTAAGGACACGTACTATGGCTACACCTTC. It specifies CAWSKDTYYGYTF. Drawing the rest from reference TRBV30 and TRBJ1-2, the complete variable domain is SQTIHQWPATLVQPVGSPLSLECTVEGTSNPNLYWYRQAAGRGLQLLFYSVGIGQISSEVPQNLSASRPQDRQFILSSKKLLLSDSGFYLCAWSKDTYYGYTFGSGTRLTVV.

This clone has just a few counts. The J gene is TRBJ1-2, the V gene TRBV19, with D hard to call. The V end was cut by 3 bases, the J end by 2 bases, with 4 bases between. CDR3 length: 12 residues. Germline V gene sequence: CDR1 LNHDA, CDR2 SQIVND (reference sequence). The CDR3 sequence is CASSIQNYGYTF. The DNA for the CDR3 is TGTGCCAGTAGTATTCAGAACTATGGCTACACCTTC.

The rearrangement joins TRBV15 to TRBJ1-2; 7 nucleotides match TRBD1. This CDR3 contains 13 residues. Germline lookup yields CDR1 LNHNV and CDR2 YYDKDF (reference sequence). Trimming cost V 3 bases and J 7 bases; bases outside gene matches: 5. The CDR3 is CATSRTGFAGYTF. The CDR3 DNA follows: TGTGCCACCAGCAGGACAGGGTTCGCTGGCTACACCTTC.

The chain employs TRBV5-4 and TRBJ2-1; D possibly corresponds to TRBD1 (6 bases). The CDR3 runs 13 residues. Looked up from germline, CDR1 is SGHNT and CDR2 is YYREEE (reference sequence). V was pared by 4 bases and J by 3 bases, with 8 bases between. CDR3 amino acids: CASSADSYNEQFF. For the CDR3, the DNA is TGTGCCAGCAGCGCGGACAGCTACAATGAGCAGTTCTTC.

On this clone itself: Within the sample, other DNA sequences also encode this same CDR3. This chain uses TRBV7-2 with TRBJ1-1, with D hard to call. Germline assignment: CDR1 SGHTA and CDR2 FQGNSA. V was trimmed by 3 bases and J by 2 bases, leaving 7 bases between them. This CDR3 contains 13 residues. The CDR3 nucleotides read TGTGCCAGCAGCTTGGCAGGTAACACTGAAGCTTTCTTT. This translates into CASSLAGNTEAFF. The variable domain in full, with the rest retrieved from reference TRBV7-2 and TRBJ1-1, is GAGVSQSPSNKVTEKGKDVELRCDPISGHTALYWYRQSLGQGLEFLIYFQGNSAPDKSGLPSDRFSAERTGGSVSTLTIQRTQQEDSAVYLCASSLAGNTEAFFGQGTRLTVV.